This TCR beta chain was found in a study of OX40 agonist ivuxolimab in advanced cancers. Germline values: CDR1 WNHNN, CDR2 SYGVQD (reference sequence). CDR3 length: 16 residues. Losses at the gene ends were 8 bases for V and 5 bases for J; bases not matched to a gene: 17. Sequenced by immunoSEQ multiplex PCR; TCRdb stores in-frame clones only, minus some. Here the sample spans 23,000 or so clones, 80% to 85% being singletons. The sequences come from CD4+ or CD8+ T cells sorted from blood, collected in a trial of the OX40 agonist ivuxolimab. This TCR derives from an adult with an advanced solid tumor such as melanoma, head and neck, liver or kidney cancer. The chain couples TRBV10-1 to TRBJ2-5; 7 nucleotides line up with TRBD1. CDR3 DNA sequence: TGCGCCAGCTCAAAGAACAGGGGAATTACGGAGGAGACCCAGTACTTC. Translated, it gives CASSKNRGITEETQYF.